This TCR beta chain stems from a study of diagnostic markers for celiac disease (dated by TCRdb to the early 2020s). Looking up the germline V gene yields CDR1 SGHTA and CDR2 FQGNSA. Taken from cysteine to phenylalanine, the CDR3 has 16 residues. No DNA accompanies this entry. Sequenced using an Illumina MiSeq. TCRdb reprocessed the reads, so every CDR3 protein sequence counts as one entry and DNA is not shown. The sample table records just over 1,500 distinct CDR3 sequences. The ten largest clones capture about 10% of the sample. Without a recorded count, this clonotype is taken to be medium-sized (0.01 to 0.1%) from its frequency. Which antigen it targets is not known.

The receptor was derived from a human donor. The V and J genes are TRBV7-2 and TRBJ1-6. The sample comprised either unsorted cells or a sorted T cell fraction (not recorded which). The CDR3 corresponds to CASSLEGQGLGSPLHF.